This section outlines one T cell receptor beta chain sequence together with its context. The data belong to a study of blood T cell repertoires in COVID-19. At the level of the study: Samples representing acute and convalescent COVID-19 were sourced from the United States, Italy and Spain. Sample material is recorded as cDNA or gDNA derived from T cells, B-cell-depleted T cells, or PBMCs.

Per the germline V gene, CDR1 is MGHRA and CDR2 is YSYEKL. With 1 base removed from V and 2 bases from J, the gap between germline ends came to 15 bases. This CDR3 has 16 amino acids. Per the study methods: Amplifying reference gene primers gave estimates of nucleated cell counts. TCRdb keeps only in-frame clones here, not all; method: immunoSEQ multiplex PCR. V and J calls and clone size are as listed in that table; D and trimming were resolved from the DNA. Of some 74,000 clones listed, roughly 87% were seen once; the top ten hold roughly 6.5%. This rearrangement joins TRBV4-1 to TRBJ2-7, with D possibly matching TRBD2 (6 bases). The clonotype was recovered from a man aged 45 to 65 with active COVID-19. The sequencing input was peripheral blood. The CDR3 loop is CASSQAAGLLPYEQYF. The CDR3 DNA sequence: TGCGCCAGCAGCCAAGCAGCGGGCCTACTTCCCTACGAGCAGTACTTC.